This TCR beta chain derives from a study of cytomegalovirus exposure and HLA in healthy donors. Study-wide background: There were approximately 85 million unique TCRs (from HLA-typed donors) in an early data release. Study outcomes and limitations: What a later analysis showed was that several of the most significant clusters appeared linked to common viral pathogens. Analysis performed later found more than 15,000 TCR beta sequences associated with HLA alleles at 0.05 false discovery rate. Later analysis associated a missense DCLRE1C variant with TCR beta V- and J-gene trimming.

This clone was seen more than once but under ten times. Its specificity is unknown. V was trimmed by 6 bases and J by 7 bases, leaving 16 bases between them. CDR1 and CDR2 from the germline V gene are SGHNT and YYREEE (reference sequence). This CDR3 contains 13 residues. Amplification used 60 Vbeta primers and 13 Jbeta primers. Profiled with immunoSEQ multiplex PCR; TCRdb holds only in-frame clones, not every one. The sample has about 160,000 clones, around 80% seen once. The sequenced sample was PBMCs. The V call is TRBV5-4, the J call TRBJ1-1; the D is unclear. The receptor was isolated from a girl aged 5-17 years in good health and CMV-seropositive. The CDR3 protein is CASTRGGLGEAFF. Here the CDR3 DNA reads TGTGCCAGCACCCGGGGAGGGTTAGGTGAAGCTTTCTTT.